This is a list of T cell receptor beta chains from one sample in a study of T cell responses to AZD1222 COVID-19 vaccine. Repertoires were generated with immunoSEQ multiplex PCR, while TCRdb's copy carries only in-frame clones and drops some. Here the sample spans 85,000 to 130,000 clones, around nine tenths being singletons. The sample consisted of peripheral blood, taken on day 0 of AZD1222 vaccination. The receptors were sampled from an adult in good health. The conserved cysteine and the conserved F or W are not part of the CDR3 here. The order of the fields is V gene, J gene, CDR3 protein.

TRBV7-2	TRBJ2-3	ASSSNSGGAGDTQY
TRBV3-1/TRBV3-2	TRBJ2-3	ASSQVGHSDTQY
TRBV5-4	TRBJ1-3	ASSLSRGVSGNTIY
TRBV5-1	TRBJ1-2	ASSSSRQANYGYT
TRBV2	TRBJ1-1	ASNYGQGQTEAF
TRBV4-2	TRBJ1-6	ASSQGPRSPLH
TRBV7-9	TRBJ1-2	ASSFGTGARYGYT
TRBV29-1	TRBJ1-1	SGRDRDTEAF
TRBV19	TRBJ1-1	ASSQTVAAEAF
TRBV18	TRBJ1-1	ASRGQELTEAF
TRBV27	TRBJ1-2	ASSKAHQGNYGYT
TRBV6-5	TRBJ2-1	ASRDGNSYNEQF
TRBV3-1/TRBV3-2	TRBJ1-2	ATGGFGDGYT
TRBV11-2	TRBJ2-3	ASSLVSGDTQY
TRBV7-8	TRBJ1-1	ASSLASERTEAF
TRBV9	TRBJ2-2	ASSVAARVDTGELF
TRBV20-1	TRBJ2-2	SASPARDTGELF
TRBV29-1	TRBJ1-4	SVESQGTGKLF
TRBV7-3	TRBJ2-3	ASSQIAGATDTQY
TRBV10-3	TRBJ2-2	AISFAGTGELF
TRBV2	TRBJ1-6	ASRRDRGGSPLH
TRBV5-1	TRBJ2-3	ASVEGGSTDTQY
TRBV5-1	TRBJ1-1	ASSLAPGRTEAF
TRBV9	TRBJ1-6	ASSAPGSYNSPLH
TRBV21-1	TRBJ1-5	ASSPRGTNQPQH
TRBV27	TRBJ1-1	ASSLYRGRGIRRRENTEAF
TRBV7-3	TRBJ1-6	ASSLNGQGNSPLH
TRBV7-8	TRBJ2-2	ASSLGGRAGELF
TRBV18	TRBJ1-4	ASSPRIDSTAGLF
TRBV9	TRBJ1-6	ASSLLGRESPLH
TRBV24-1	TRBJ2-3	ATSYGTPRDTQY
TRBV24-1	TRBJ2-1	ATSDFTSGGSNEQF